The rows below give T cell receptor beta chains drawn from one sample of a study of blood T cell repertoires in COVID-19. Sequenced by immunoSEQ multiplex PCR; TCRdb stores in-frame clones only, minus some. The table lists 9,500 to 13,000 clones, roughly 88% of them singletons. The sequencing input was peripheral blood. The receptors originated from a human donor in a cohort sampled during active COVID-19. The CDR3 runs from the conserved cysteine through the conserved F or W. D genes are given only for firm matches. The size entry is marked missing in some rows and otherwise reads once, few, many or a size class.

size: -
D: -
length: 15
J: TRBJ1-3
V: TRBV9
CDR3: CASSVSTRAVETIYF
DNA: TGTGCCAGCAGCGTTTCAACACGAGCCGTGGAGACCATATATTTT

size: -
D: TRBD1
length: 14
J: TRBJ2-1
V: TRBV7-9
CDR3: CASRGDRVGNEQFF
DNA: TGTGCCAGCAGGGGCGACAGGGTAGGGAATGAGCAGTTCTTC

size: -
D: -
length: 12
J: TRBJ2-7
V: TRBV3-1/TRBV3-2
CDR3: CASSLLGNEQYF
DNA: TGTGCCAGCAGCCTTCTAGGCAACGAGCAGTACTTC

size: -
D: -
length: 16
J: TRBJ2-3
V: TRBV9
CDR3: CASSRPSEPSTDTQYF
DNA: TGTGCCAGCAGCCGCCCGAGCGAGCCCAGCACAGATACGCAGTATTTT

size: -
D: -
length: 14
J: TRBJ1-4
V: TRBV3-1/TRBV3-2
CDR3: CASRSDRSNEKLFF
DNA: TGTGCCAGCAGGTCGGACAGAAGTAATGAAAAACTGTTTTTT

size: -
D: -
length: 15
J: TRBJ1-1
V: TRBV5-4
CDR3: CASSLPGTPISEAFF
DNA: TGTGCCAGCAGCTTACCCGGGACTCCCATCTCTGAAGCTTTCTTT

size: -
D: TRBD2
length: 15
J: TRBJ2-7
V: TRBV2
CDR3: CASSPSASGGDEQYF
DNA: TGTGCCAGCAGTCCCTCCGCTAGCGGGGGTGATGAGCAGTACTTC

size: -
D: TRBD2
length: 13
J: TRBJ2-5
V: TRBV29-1
CDR3: CSVRRGGLETQYF
DNA: TGCAGCGTTCGGCGGGGGGGCCTCGAGACCCAGTACTTC

size: -
D: -
length: 13
J: TRBJ1-6
V: TRBV7-2
CDR3: CASSFLGDSPLHF
DNA: TGTGCCAGCAGCTTCTTGGGCGATTCACCCCTCCACTTT

size: once
D: -
length: 14
J: TRBJ2-7
V: TRBV5-5
CDR3: CASSLLRRNNEQYF
DNA: TGTGCCAGCAGCCTCCTCCGGAGGAACAACGAGCAGTACTTC

size: -
D: TRBD1
length: 13
J: TRBJ1-1
V: TRBV7-3
CDR3: CASSLYRGTEAFF
DNA: TGTGCCAGCAGCTTATACAGGGGAACTGAAGCTTTCTTT